This record concerns one T cell receptor (beta chain) sequence. Its antigen is as yet unknown. The CDR3 is 12 residues long. Trimming took off 6 bases at V and 6 bases at J, with 8 bases between the two ends. Germline V lookup: CDR1 SNHLY, CDR2 FYNNEI. The data derive from a study of T cell repertoires in cytomegalovirus infection. Findings and limits, study-wide: HLA-C-restricted, CMV-specific TCR beta clonotypes were dominant ex vivo.

TCRdb redid the calling of the reads with MiXCR, one entry per CDR3 protein. The sample records some 200,000 distinct CDR3 sequences, 8% to 10% being singletons. The chain joins TRBV2 to TRBJ2-2; perhaps TRBD1 as D (5 bases). The material sequenced was PBMCs. The receptor was isolated from a human donor in good health (CMV status not recorded). Some clones in this sample may be carry-over from other donors' samples. The CDR3 protein is CASRQGPGELFF. DNA for the CDR3: TGTGCCAGCAGGCAGGGTCCCGGGGAGCTGTTTTTT. The whole variable domain, remainder taken from reference TRBV2 and TRBJ2-2, is EPEVTQTPSHQVTQMGQEVILRCVPISNHLYFYWYRQILGQKVEFLVSFYNNEISEKSEIFDDQFSVERPDGSNFTLKIRSTKLEDSAMYFCASRQGPGELFFGEGSRLTVL.